The next 27 T cell receptor beta chains were all read from a single sample in a study of T cells in Graves' hyperthyroidism and ophthalmopathy. It was RNA transcripts that yielded the amplified TCR beta CDR3 regions. TCR CDR3 underwent first-round RT-PCR with the HTBI primer set. Each CDR3 protein is one row after TCRdb ran MiXCR on the multiplex PCR reads. The table lists around 600,000 distinct CDR3 sequences, about 15% of them singletons. Sample: blood. The receptors shown here come from a woman in her forties or fifties with Graves' ophthalmopathy.

Details on this clonotype: The junction does not match germline at one end; this may be a read error. The chain uses TRBV7-2 and TRBJ2-7, with 8 bases lining up with TRBD1. CDR1 and CDR2 (germline): SGHTA, FQGNSA. The CDR3 covers 14 residues. The DNA of the CDR3 is TGTGCCAGCAGCCCCGGGACAGGACCCCACGAGCAGTGCTTC. Its translation is CASSPGTGPHEQCF.

V is TRBV9 and J is TRBJ2-1, with D unresolved. Trimming pared 0 bases from V and 3 bases from J, leaving 7 bases between. CDR3 length: 14 residues. Germline V gene sequence: CDR1 SGDLS, CDR2 YYNGEE. The CDR3 DNA sequence: TGTGCCAGCAGCGTAGACCTAGTCTACAATGAGCAGTTCTTC. Translation gives CASSVDLVYNEQFF.

At least ten counts were recorded for this clonotype. The rearrangement links TRBV12-3 or TRBV12-4 to TRBJ1-1, with 7 bases lining up with TRBD1. The CDR3 totals 16 residues. V shed 3 bases, J shed 2 bases, and the junction held 9 bases outside the gene matches. CDR3 sequence (DNA): TGTGCCAGCAGTTTGTTCATAGGGGGCGCAAACACTGAAGCTTTCTTT. This encodes CASSLFIGGANTEAFF.

The V gene is TRBV15, the J gene TRBJ2-7; D gene ambiguous. The CDR3 is made up of 16 amino acids. The germline V and J ends were trimmed by 3 bases and 5 bases, with 20 bases remaining between them. Per germline, CDR1 LNHNV and CDR2 YYDKDF (reference sequence). CDR3 sequence: CATSRVLSRYLNEQYF. Here the CDR3 DNA reads TGTGCCACCAGCAGGGTACTTTCCAGATATTTAAACGAGCAGTACTTC.

This clonotype was found a few times. The chain couples TRBV12-3 or TRBV12-4 to TRBJ1-2; D gene uncertain. The CDR3 runs 13 residues. The V end was cut by 5 bases, the J end by 6 bases, with 13 bases between. The CDR3 reads CASSRLPKDGYTF. In DNA form, the CDR3 reads TGTGCCAGCAGTCGACTCCCAAAGGATGGCTACACCTTC.

V usage is TRBV6-2 or TRBV6-3 and J usage is TRBJ2-2, with D tentatively TRBD1 or TRBD2 (5 bases each). Germline lookup yields CDR1 MNHEY and CDR2 SVGEGT. V shed 2 bases and J shed 6 bases, with 10 bases lying between them. The CDR3 loop spans 14 amino acids. CDR3 bases: TGTGCCAGCAGTTACGGCCGGGGCGCCGGGGAGCTGTTTTTT. Encoded protein: CASSYGRGAGELFF.

This clonotype was counted at least ten times. The chain combines TRBV10-3 with TRBJ2-7, with a weak D call TRBD2 (7 bases). This CDR3 contains 15 residues. V was trimmed by 2 bases and J by 3 bases, leaving 14 bases between them. Germline CDR1 ENHRY, CDR2 SYGVKD. Written as DNA, the CDR3 is TGTGCCATCAGTGAGGGGGGGGCCCTCGACTACGAGCAGTACTTC. Its translation: CAISEGGALDYEQYF.

Many counts were recorded for this clonotype. The chain uses TRBV18 and TRBJ2-5, with D perhaps TRBD2 (5 bases). The CDR3 loop spans 14 amino acids. The V and J ends lost 4 bases and 3 bases respectively, with 12 bases between them. The germline gives CDR1 KGHSH, CDR2 LQKENI. CDR3 coding DNA: TGTGCCAGCTCACGGGTAGTGGGAGAAGAGACCCAGTACTTC. Amino acids: CASSRVVGEETQYF.

This clonotype was detected only a few times. V is TRBV7-9 and J is TRBJ1-5; no definite D call. Germline V CDR1 and CDR2: SEHNR, FQNEAQ (reference sequence). The ends were cut back, 1 base at V and 9 bases at J, with 16 bases in the middle. There are 15 residues in the CDR3. CDR3 bases: TGTGCCAGCAGCTTAGATGCAAGCGGTTTCAGGCCCCAGCATTTT. This encodes CASSLDASGFRPQHF.

This clonotype was found many times. The chain combines TRBV11-3 with TRBJ2-3; 10 nucleotides agree with TRBD2. CDR1 SGHNT and CDR2 YENEEA come from the germline V gene. CDR3 length: 16 residues. Losses at the gene ends were 4 bases for V and 3 bases for J; bases not matched to a gene: 7. CDR3 sequence reads: CASSSLAGGGTDTQYF. Written as DNA, the CDR3 is TGTGCCAGCAGCTCCTTAGCGGGAGGCGGGACAGATACGCAGTATTTT.

This clonotype came up many times. The CDR3 region is CASSSYNNEQFF. As DNA, the CDR3 is TGTGCCAGCAGCTCCTATAACAATGAGCAGTTCTTC. The V call is TRBV7-3, the J call TRBJ2-1, with unresolved D. Germline-derived CDR1 and CDR2 are SGHTA and FQGTGA. This CDR3 comprises 12 residues. The V and J ends lost 4 bases and 5 bases respectively, with 6 bases between them.

The table lists this clonotype with many counts. V is TRBV4-2 and J is TRBJ1-5; D is uncertain. Trimming shortened V by 0 bases and J by 4 bases, and 7 bases separated the two germline ends. The CDR3 spans 14 residues. Germline V CDR1 and CDR2: LGHNA, YNFKEQ. CDR3 loop: CASSQEPTNQPQHF. CDR3 in DNA: TGTGCCAGCAGCCAAGAACCAACAAATCAGCCCCAGCATTTT.

This chain links TRBV12-3 or TRBV12-4 with TRBJ2-1, with 16 nucleotides matching TRBD2. V was clipped by 6 bases and J by 4 bases; unmatched bases: 9. The CDR3 has 18 amino acids. The CDR3 is CASSDSGTSGRDYNEQFF. CDR3 in DNA: TGTGCCAGCAGCGATTCCGGGACTAGCGGGAGGGATTACAATGAGCAGTTCTTC.

This clonotype was found many times. CDR3 sequence: CSATGTGGEKLFF. The CDR3 DNA is TGCAGCGCCACCGGGACAGGGGGTGAAAAACTGTTTTTT. The chain employs TRBV29-1 and TRBJ1-4; 11 positions match TRBD1. Trimming removed 7 bases from V and 7 bases from J; junction bases left unmatched: 5. The CDR3 loop spans 13 amino acids. The germline V gene encodes CDR1 SQVTM and CDR2 ANQGSEA.

This clonotype was counted many times. The chain has TRBV30 and TRBJ1-5; weak D call: TRBD1 (6 bases). CDR3 length: 14 amino acids. V shed 2 bases and J shed 6 bases, with 14 bases lying between them. Germline CDR1 reads GTSNPN; CDR2 reads SVGIG (reference sequence). The CDR3 is CAWSQGFVSQPQHF. CDR3 bases: TGTGCCTGGAGTCAGGGGTTTGTAAGTCAGCCCCAGCATTTT.

The rearrangement joins TRBV20-1 to TRBJ2-7; TRBD2 matches at 9 bases. The ends lost 5 bases at V and 1 base at J; junction bases unmatched: 6. CDR1 and CDR2 from the germline V gene are DFQATT and SNEGSKA (reference sequence). This CDR3 has 14 amino acids. CDR3 in DNA: TGCAGTGCTCCAAGCGGGGGGACGTCCTACGAGCAGTACTTC. Encoded protein: CSAPSGGTSYEQYF.

This CDR3 reads CASSSPDGSYEQYF. The CDR3 bases are TGTGCCAGCAGCTCACCGGACGGTTCCTACGAGCAGTACTTC. This chain links TRBV7-2 with TRBJ2-7; D is unclear. Germline V gene sequence: CDR1 SGHTA, CDR2 FQGNSA. The length of the CDR3 is 14 residues. The V and J ends lost 4 bases and 1 base respectively, with 11 bases between them.

This clonotype has ten or more counts. The V gene is TRBV5-1, the J gene TRBJ2-2; TRBD2 might be the D (6 bases). The V end was cut by 2 bases, the J end by 5 bases, with 13 bases between. This CDR3 is built from 15 residues. Germline V gives CDR1 SGHRS, CDR2 YFSETQ. The CDR3 coding sequence is TGCGCCAGCAGCTTCTTTACTAGCTCAACCGGGGAGCTGTTTTTT. Amino acids: CASSFFTSSTGELFF.

This clonotype was observed many times. The chain joins TRBV7-9 to TRBJ2-7, with TRBD2 matching 11 bases. This CDR3 contains 17 residues. Germline CDR1 is SEHNR and CDR2 is FQNEAQ (reference sequence). V lost 1 base and J lost 3; bases outside the gene matches: 8. This chain's CDR3 is CASSLVTSGTGGYEQYF. In DNA, the CDR3 is TGTGCCAGCAGCTTAGTGACTAGCGGGACGGGGGGCTACGAGCAGTACTTC. Supplemented by reference TRBV7-9 and TRBJ2-7, the full variable domain reads DTGVSQNPRHKITKRGQNVTFRCDPISEHNRLYWYRQTLGQGPEFLTYFQNEAQLEKSRLLSDRFSAERPKGSFSTLEIQRTEQGDSAMYLCASSLVTSGTGGYEQYFGPGTRLTVT.

This clonotype was observed a few times. V usage is TRBV24-1 and J usage is TRBJ2-1; 7 bases align to TRBD2. After removal of 3 bases from V and 4 bases from J, the junction contained 5 bases not matched to a gene. CDR3 length: 15 amino acids. Germline V gene data show CDR1 as KGHDR and CDR2 as SFDVKD. CDR3 sequence reads: CATSDPLAAYNEQFF. The CDR3 nucleotides are TGTGCCACCAGTGATCCTCTAGCGGCATACAATGAGCAGTTCTTC.

In this sample, this clonotype turned up many times. The chain uses TRBV13 and TRBJ2-7, with unresolved D. The CDR3 length is 14 residues. V was shortened by 3 bases and J by 3 bases, with 12 bases between the two germline ends. Germline CDR1 is PRHDT and CDR2 is FYEKMQ (reference sequence). CDR3 amino acids: CASSLARRFYEQYF. The CDR3 nucleotides read TGTGCCAGCAGCTTGGCCAGGCGGTTCTACGAGCAGTACTTC.

About this clonotype itself: Given a much more abundant clone one base away, this may be a read error. The rearrangement joins TRBV27 to TRBJ2-4; D tentatively reads TRBD1 or TRBD2 (5 bases each). CDR3 length: 15 residues. Germline V CDR1 and CDR2: MNHEY, SMNVEV (reference sequence). The CDR3 sequence: CASSMTVGAKSIQYF. CDR3 DNA: TGTGCCAGCAGTATGACAGTGGGAGCCAAAAGCATTCAGTACTTC.

The V call is TRBV7-2, the J call TRBJ1-2, with D maybe TRBD1 (5 bases). The germline V and J ends were trimmed by 5 bases and 7 bases, with 20 bases remaining between them. This CDR3 region has 15 residues. Germline values: CDR1 SGHTA, CDR2 FQGNSA. The CDR3 loop reads CASSAPGMGQVGYTF. DNA for the CDR3: TGTGCCAGCAGCGCCCCGGGGATGGGGCAGGTTGGCTACACCTTC.

This clonotype appeared many times. CDR3 region: CSVWHREMNTEAFF. Here the CDR3 DNA reads TGCAGCGTTTGGCACAGGGAGATGAACACTGAAGCTTTCTTT. V gene TRBV29-1 combines with J gene TRBJ1-1; perhaps TRBD1 as D (6 bases). The CDR3 extends over 14 amino acids. CDR1 and CDR2 (germline): SQVTM, ANQGSEA. The ends were cut back, 5 bases at V and 0 bases at J, with 13 bases in the middle.

This clonotype has ten or more counts. The chain employs TRBV5-1 and TRBJ2-7; D call uncertain. Germline assignment: CDR1 SGHRS and CDR2 YFSETQ. Trimming removed 5 bases from V and 4 bases from J, with 16 bases in between. The CDR3 sequence is 14 residues long. CDR3 loop: CASRWLHIGYEQYF. The CDR3 DNA follows: TGCGCCAGCAGGTGGTTGCACATTGGATACGAGCAGTACTTC. The full variable domain, completed using reference TRBV5-1 and TRBJ2-7, is KAGVTQTPRYLIKTRGQQVTLSCSPISGHRSVSWYQQTPGQGLQFLFEYFSETQRNKGNFPGRFSGRQFSNSRSEMNVSTLELGDSALYLCASRWLHIGYEQYFGPGTRLTVT.

This clonotype was counted ten times or more. The chain combines TRBV7-9 with TRBJ2-5; D perhaps matches TRBD2 (6 bases). This CDR3 region has 16 residues. Germline V gives CDR1 SEHNR, CDR2 FQNEAQ (reference sequence). Trimming cost V 5 bases and J 3 bases, with 19 bases left between them. In nucleotides, the CDR3 is TGTGCCAGCAGCCAAGCAGGACTATCGACAAAAGAGACCCAGTACTTC. This translates into CASSQAGLSTKETQYF.

At least ten counts were recorded for this clonotype. The chain recombines TRBV7-8 with TRBJ1-5, with 9 bases fitting TRBD1. The CDR3 sequence is 16 residues long. Germline V gene lookup returns CDR1 SGHVS and CDR2 FQNEAQ. V was clipped by 0 bases and J by 4 bases; unmatched bases: 4. The CDR3 DNA sequence: TGTGCCAGCAGCTTAGCTATGGGACAGGGTAATCAGCCCCAGCATTTT. Translating it yields CASSLAMGQGNQPQHF.